The rows below give T cell receptor beta chains drawn from one sample of a study of a mutant IDH1 vaccine in newly diagnosed glioma. Profiling relied on immunoSEQ multiplex PCR, and the TCRdb table lists in-frame clones only, not all of them. The sample records over 50,000 clones, 75% to 90% being singletons. Which antigens these TCRs recognize remains unknown. The starting material was PBMCs, obtained from a glioma patient whose treatment included an IDH1 peptide vaccine. All receptors derive from a woman in her thirties or forties with glioma. Both conserved end residues are part of each CDR3. The order of the fields is J gene, V gene, CDR3 protein.

TRBJ1-3 TRBV9 CASSVGPPGNTIYF
TRBJ2-5 TRBV9 CASSPSVGVSGRVETQYF
TRBJ2-1 TRBV25-1 CASSEYEKGEQFF
TRBJ1-2 TRBV9 CASRLGQGVYGYTF
TRBJ1-1 TRBV7-8 CASSLASGNTEAFF
TRBJ1-1 TRBV5-1 CASSLQGERVTEAFF
TRBJ2-7 TRBV29-1 CSVRDYEQYF
TRBJ1-5 TRBV4-3 CASSQRLDSNQPQHF
TRBJ2-4 TRBV2 CASFRGANRALDIQYF
TRBJ1-3 TRBV7-9 CASSLQGAGGNTIYF
TRBJ2-7 TRBV5-1 CASSLGQPSGEQYF
TRBJ1-1 TRBV7-9 CASSLAKGRTEAFF
TRBJ2-3 TRBV5-1 CASSLTGPFSTDTQYF
TRBJ1-5 TRBV6-6 CASSSPTGGGQPQHF
TRBJ2-7 TRBV7-9 CASSLAEIYEQYF
TRBJ1-3 TRBV9 CASSWTGSGNTIYF
TRBJ2-1 TRBV6-6 CASRGSSYNEQFF
TRBJ2-1 TRBV11-1 CASSLARGNPSYNEQFF
TRBJ2-1 TRBV18 CASSPNRDEQFF
TRBJ2-7 TRBV28 CATFGHRGLYEQYF
TRBJ1-3 TRBV19 CASSPRFDGDTIYF
TRBJ2-5 TRBV14 CASSQGTSGGETQYF
TRBJ2-2 TRBV9 CASSPGSGELFF
TRBJ1-1 TRBV7-9 CASSSTTGLLNTEAFF
TRBJ1-1 TRBV5-1 CASSLSQGLEGAFF
TRBJ2-7 TRBV2 CASSEALWQGRDEQYF
TRBJ1-5 TRBV25-1 CASSGLSNQPQHF
TRBJ1-4 TRBV5-8 CASSLGGGTATNEKLFF
TRBJ1-4 TRBV6-5 CASSYSRQKEKLFF
TRBJ2-7 TRBV7-9 CASSSRGSGRAYEQYF
TRBJ2-1 TRBV5-6 CASSFPGEQFF
TRBJ2-3 TRBV2 CASSDDAGDTQYF
TRBJ1-6 TRBV5-4 CASSAGTGTGNSPLHF
TRBJ2-1 TRBV6-4 CASSDSPQGTNEQFF
TRBJ2-1 TRBV19 CASSSGWAEQFF
TRBJ2-5 TRBV20-1 CSGADQETQYF
TRBJ2-2 TRBV11-2 CASSSGQGGTGELFF
TRBJ1-1 TRBV7-9 CASSLEGRTVTFF
TRBJ1-1 TRBV6-5 CASRRQGVDAEAFF
TRBJ2-1 TRBV5-1 CASSLGGEREGRLYYNEQFF
TRBJ1-5 TRBV6-1 CASSEADIYSNQPQHF
TRBJ2-7 TRBV7-2 CASSVPSSGGYEQYF
TRBJ1-2 TRBV10-2 CASRGTGLDYGYTF
TRBJ1-2 TRBV19 CASSNLQGRNYGYTF
TRBJ1-1 TRBV15 CATSSVHGGNTEAFF
TRBJ2-2 TRBV9 CASSVQNTGELFF
TRBJ2-3 TRBV5-4 CASSSLTSGRFTDTQYF
TRBJ1-2 TRBV5-4 CASSLRRNYGYTF
TRBJ2-7 TRBV15 CATSREVAGGPFEQYF
TRBJ1-2 TRBV6-6 CASSYPEYGYTF
TRBJ2-7 TRBV30 CAWSQISYEQYF
TRBJ1-5 TRBV7-6 CASSLTVESNQPQHF